This T cell receptor beta chain stems from a study of blood T cell repertoires in COVID-19. This table comes from immunoSEQ multiplex PCR, and its TCRdb copy is limited to in-frame clones, with some not included. The table includes some 300,000 clones, around 92% detected once. Germline assignment: CDR1 SGHDT and CDR2 YYEEEE. This CDR3 comprises 15 residues. Trimming shortened V by 0 bases and J by 2 bases, and 11 bases separated the two germline ends. Cohorts were based on clinical histories the participants reported. V is TRBV5-6 and J is TRBJ1-1; tentatively, D is TRBD1 (6 bases). This sequence originates from a woman younger than 45 who had recovered from COVID-19. Sequenced: PBMCs or T cells enriched from blood (not recorded which). The CDR3 DNA sequence: TGTGCCAGCAGCTTGGTGGGACAACGAAACACTGAAGCTTTCTTT. Its translation: CASSLVGQRNTEAFF. Supplemented by reference TRBV5-6 and TRBJ1-1, the full variable domain reads DAGVTQSPTHLIKTRGQQVTLRCSPKSGHDTVSWYQQALGQGPQFIFQYYEEEERQRGNFPDRFSGHQFPNYSSELNVNALLLGDSALYLCASSLVGQRNTEAFFGQGTRLTVV.